The 22 T cell receptor beta chains given below trace back to one sample, sequenced in a study of T cell repertoires in ileal Crohn's disease. Time point reported: neoterminal ileum biopsy at postoperative endoscopy, about 6 months after surgery. The method was immunoSEQ multiplex PCR; TCRdb's version includes in-frame clones alone and lacks a portion of them. This sample has about 12,000 clones, with approximately 78% found just once. Sequenced: ileal tissue. These receptors came from an adult with Crohn's disease.

The chain recombines TRBV11-3 with TRBJ2-1; 15 positions match TRBD2. The CDR3 consists of 18 residues. V shed 1 base, J shed 5 bases, and the junction held 6 bases outside the gene matches. Germline V gives CDR1 SGHNT, CDR2 YENEEA. The CDR3 loop is CASSLAGTSGGTHNEQFF. DNA of the CDR3: TGTGCCAGCAGCTTAGCCGGGACTAGCGGGGGGACCCACAATGAGCAGTTCTTC.

Regarding this clone: Other DNA sequences from this sample encode an identical CDR3 as well. V and J are TRBV5-1 and TRBJ1-1, with D perhaps TRBD1 (6 bases). Trimming removed 2 bases from V and 1 base from J, with 9 bases in between. The V gene's germline CDR1 is SGHRS and CDR2 YFSETQ. This CDR3 contains 14 residues. CDR3 loop: CASSLGGKNTEAFF. Here the CDR3 DNA reads TGCGCCAGCAGCTTAGGGGGAAAGAACACTGAAGCTTTCTTT.

The gene calls are TRBV5-1 and TRBJ2-7, with a possible D match to TRBD2 (5 bases). The CDR3 extends over 14 amino acids. CDR1 and CDR2 (germline): SGHRS, YFSETQ. The ends were cut back, 3 bases at V and 5 bases at J, with 15 bases in the middle. As DNA, the CDR3 is TGCGCCAGCAGCTCGGACCCGGGGAACGACGAGCAGTACTTC. Its translation: CASSSDPGNDEQYF.

The rearrangement links TRBV5-4 to TRBJ2-7; 10 bases are a match to TRBD2. The CDR3 covers 15 residues. Germline CDR1 reads SGHNT; CDR2 reads YYREEE (reference sequence). Losses at the gene ends were 5 bases for V and 5 bases for J; bases not matched to a gene: 10. The CDR3 reads CASRSASGSFHEQYF. Here the CDR3 DNA reads TGTGCCAGCAGATCGGCTAGCGGGAGTTTCCACGAGCAGTACTTC.

The rearrangement links TRBV6-1 to TRBJ1-4; no firm D call. Germline V gene lookup returns CDR1 MNHNS and CDR2 SASEGT. Trimming pared 3 bases from V and 0 bases from J, leaving 11 bases between. This CDR3 spans 16 amino acids. The CDR3 DNA follows: TGTGCCAGCAGTGAGAACCACGGGACAACTAATGAAAAACTGTTTTTT. It translates to CASSENHGTTNEKLFF.

The V call is TRBV6-1, the J call TRBJ2-1; D is unclear. Germline CDR1 MNHNS, CDR2 SASEGT. The CDR3 is 15 amino acids. Deletions cut 2 bases from V and 0 bases from J, with 8 bases between. The CDR3 is CASSESLSSYNEQFF. The DNA for the CDR3 is TGTGCCAGCAGTGAATCGCTAAGCTCCTACAATGAGCAGTTCTTC.

The chain is built from TRBV19 and TRBJ1-1; D is ambiguous. V was shortened by 10 bases and J by 7 bases, with 19 bases between the two germline ends. This CDR3 contains 13 residues. From germline, CDR1 is LNHDA and CDR2 SQIVND (reference sequence). In DNA, the CDR3 is TGTGCCATTTTTGTCGGTGATCGGGGTGAAGCTTTCTTT. It translates to CAIFVGDRGEAFF.

V is TRBV9 and J is TRBJ1-2; D possibly corresponds to TRBD1 (5 bases). Germline V gene lookup returns CDR1 SGDLS and CDR2 YYNGEE. V dropped 3 bases and J dropped 6 bases, with 9 bases sitting between them. CDR3 length: 12 amino acids. CDR3 sequence: CASSAGWDGYTF. CDR3 nucleotide sequence: TGTGCCAGCAGCGCAGGGTGGGATGGCTACACCTTC.

CDR3 in amino acids: CASSGSIDGGGRGETQYF. The CDR3, as DNA: TGTGCCAGCAGCGGATCCATAGACGGCGGGGGCCGGGGAGAGACCCAGTACTTC. The rearrangement joins TRBV7-8 to TRBJ2-5, with D perhaps matching TRBD2 (7 bases). The germline V gene encodes CDR1 SGHVS and CDR2 FQNEAQ. CDR3 length: 18 residues. Trimming cost V 5 bases and J 4 bases, with 26 bases left between them.

The chain recombines TRBV29-1 with TRBJ1-3; D remains ambiguous. The CDR3 totals 14 residues. V was trimmed by 7 bases and J by 0 bases, leaving 13 bases between them. CDR1 and CDR2 (germline): SQVTM, ANQGSEA. Written as DNA, the CDR3 is TGCAGCGGAACTGACACGAACTCTGGAAACACCATATATTTT. Translated, it gives CSGTDTNSGNTIYF.

The chain recombines TRBV5-4 with TRBJ1-3; D remains ambiguous. The V end lost 2 bases, the J end lost 1 base, and 4 bases lay between the germline ends. Germline V gene lookup returns CDR1 SGHNT and CDR2 YYREEE (reference sequence). This CDR3 has 13 amino acids. In DNA form, the CDR3 reads TGTGCCAGCAGCTTCCCATCTGGAAACACCATATATTTT. Translation: CASSFPSGNTIYF.

The chain recombines TRBV4-1 with TRBJ1-1; weak D call: TRBD1 (5 bases). CDR1 MGHRA and CDR2 YSYEKL come from the germline V gene. V lost 8 bases, J lost 4 bases, and 14 bases lay in between. The CDR3 is 13 amino acids. The CDR3 region has the DNA TGCGCCAGCTCCCTTGGGGGGAGCACTGAAGCTTTCTTT. This codes for CASSLGGSTEAFF.

This clone was found once. The gene calls are TRBV5-1 and TRBJ2-5; D possibly corresponds to TRBD2 (5 bases). Trimming stripped 2 bases from V and 3 bases from J, with 8 bases between. Germline lookup yields CDR1 SGHRS and CDR2 YFSETQ. The CDR3 runs to 13 residues. CDR3 nucleotide sequence: TGCGCCAGCAGCTTTCCAGCGGAAGAGACCCAGTACTTC. It encodes CASSFPAEETQYF.

Written as DNA, the CDR3 is TGCGCCAGCAGCTTCCCGGGGGTCGTTGATACGCAGTATTTT. Protein sequence: CASSFPGVVDTQYF. This sequence joins TRBV5-1 and TRBJ2-3; the D gene is possibly TRBD2 (6 bases). This CDR3 region has 14 residues. Trimming shortened V by 2 bases and J by 6 bases, and 13 bases separated the two germline ends. Germline assignment: CDR1 SGHRS and CDR2 YFSETQ.

In its sample, this clone was seen a few times. This rearrangement joins TRBV19 to TRBJ1-1; 7 nucleotides line up with TRBD1. Germline lookup yields CDR1 LNHDA and CDR2 SQIVND (reference sequence). The CDR3 runs to 12 residues. V was pared by 6 bases and J by 7 bases, with 5 bases of the junction left unmatched. This CDR3 is CASRVGTVEAFF. Here the CDR3 DNA reads TGTGCCAGTAGGGTAGGGACAGTTGAAGCTTTCTTT.

The chain is built from TRBV7-7 and TRBJ1-2; possible D gene TRBD1, 5 bases. Trimming took off 5 bases at V and 9 bases at J, with 19 bases between the two ends. CDR1 is SSHAT and CDR2 is FNYEAQ in the germline V gene (reference sequence). The CDR3 sequence is 14 residues long. CDR3 sequence: CASSPSGGSGSYTF. DNA of the CDR3: TGTGCCAGCAGCCCCTCGGGTGGCTCAGGGAGCTACACCTTC.

The chain joins TRBV6-6 to TRBJ1-4; D not resolved. Germline lookup yields CDR1 MNHNY and CDR2 SVGAGI (reference sequence). This CDR3 spans 14 amino acids. V was cut by 0 bases and J by 4 bases, with 6 bases left in between. DNA of the CDR3: TGTGCCAGCAGTTACTCCGCGGGTAATGAAAAACTGTTTTTT. Translating gives CASSYSAGNEKLFF.

The rearrangement joins TRBV2 to TRBJ1-4, with 9 bases aligning to TRBD1. Germline V gene sequence: CDR1 SNHLY, CDR2 FYNNEI. The CDR3 spans 14 residues. With 7 bases clipped from V and 4 bases from J, the junction kept 4 bases outside the gene matches. Written as DNA, the CDR3 is TGTGCCAGCACTGGGACAGGGCGTAATGAAAAACTGTTTTTT. Amino acid sequence: CASTGTGRNEKLFF. Combining the CDR3 with reference TRBV2 and TRBJ1-4 gives the whole variable domain EPEVTQTPSHQVTQMGQEVILRCVPISNHLYFYWYRQILGQKVEFLVSFYNNEISEKSEIFDDQFSVERPDGSNFTLKIRSTKLEDSAMYFCASTGTGRNEKLFFGSGTQLSVL.

V and J are TRBV7-3 and TRBJ2-2, with 9 nucleotides matching TRBD2. V gave up 6 bases and J gave up 5 bases; unmatched junction bases: 7. The germline gives CDR1 SGHTA, CDR2 FQGTGA. There are 15 residues in the CDR3. DNA of the CDR3: TGTGCCAGCAGGTCGGGACTAGCCCGAACCGGGGAGCTGTTTTTT. Translating gives CASRSGLARTGELFF.

In its sample, this clone was seen once. J is TRBJ2-1 and V is TRBV30; D gene ambiguous. Per germline, CDR1 GTSNPN and CDR2 SVGIG (reference sequence). The V end was cut by 0 bases, the J end by 15 bases, with 12 bases between. The CDR3 consists of 11 residues. The CDR3 reads CAWSVQGAPFF. For the CDR3, the DNA is TGTGCCTGGAGTGTACAAGGAGCCCCGTTCTTC.

In DNA form, the CDR3 reads TGCGCCAGCAGCCAGAGTGGCGGGAGTCCTGACAATGAGCAGTTCTTC. Translated: CASSQSGGSPDNEQFF. The chain carries TRBV4-1 and TRBJ2-1; TRBD2 agrees at 7 bases. Germline V gene data show CDR1 as MGHRA and CDR2 as YSYEKL. V gave up 3 bases and J gave up 5 bases; unmatched junction bases: 10. This CDR3 contains 16 residues.

The gene calls are TRBV5-1 and TRBJ2-5; possibly TRBD2 for D (6 bases). The CDR3 contains 16 residues. CDR1 and CDR2 (germline): SGHRS, YFSETQ. The V gene lost 1 base and the J gene lost 0 bases, with 13 bases spanning the gap. The CDR3 DNA follows: TGCGCCAGCAGCTTGAGTGGGGGGACGTACCAAGAGACCCAGTACTTC. Translating gives CASSLSGGTYQETQYF.